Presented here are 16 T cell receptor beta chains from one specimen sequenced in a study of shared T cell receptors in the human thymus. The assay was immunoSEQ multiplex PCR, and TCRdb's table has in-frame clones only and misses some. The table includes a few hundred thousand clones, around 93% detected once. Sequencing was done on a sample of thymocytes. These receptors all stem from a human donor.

The CDR3, as DNA: TGTGCCAGCGATGTGGGCGGGAGCTGGGTGAATGAGCAGTTCTTC. Amino acids: CASDVGGSWVNEQFF. The J gene is TRBJ2-1, the V gene TRBV9; TRBD2 matches at 7 bases. The CDR3 loop spans 15 amino acids. Trimming took 7 bases from V and 7 from J; bases not matched to a gene: 14. In germline, CDR1 is SGDLS, CDR2 YYNGEE.

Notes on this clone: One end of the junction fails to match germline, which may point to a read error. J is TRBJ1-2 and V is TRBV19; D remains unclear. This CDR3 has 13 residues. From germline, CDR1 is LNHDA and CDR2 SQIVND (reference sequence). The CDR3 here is CASSIPIGQRLFF. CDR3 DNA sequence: TGTGCCAGTAGTATTCCAATCGGGCAGAGACTTTTCTTC.

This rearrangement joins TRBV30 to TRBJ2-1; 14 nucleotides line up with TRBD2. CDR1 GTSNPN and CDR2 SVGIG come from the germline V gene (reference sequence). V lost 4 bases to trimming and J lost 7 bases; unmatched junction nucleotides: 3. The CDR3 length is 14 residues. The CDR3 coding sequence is TGTGCCTGGAAACGACTAGCGGGAGGGAATGAGCAGTTCTTC. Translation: CAWKRLAGGNEQFF.

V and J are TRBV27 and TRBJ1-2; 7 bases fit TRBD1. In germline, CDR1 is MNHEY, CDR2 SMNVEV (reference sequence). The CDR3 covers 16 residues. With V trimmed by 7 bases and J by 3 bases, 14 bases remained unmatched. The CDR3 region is CASTPTNLTGHYGYTF. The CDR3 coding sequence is TGTGCCAGCACCCCGACAAACCTGACAGGGCACTATGGCTACACCTTC.

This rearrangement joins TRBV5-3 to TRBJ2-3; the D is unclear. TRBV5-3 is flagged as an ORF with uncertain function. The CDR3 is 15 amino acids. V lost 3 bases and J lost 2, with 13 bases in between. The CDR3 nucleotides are TGTGCCAGAAGCTCCCCTCGAGCTCCCACAGATACGCAGTATTTT. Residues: CARSSPRAPTDTQYF.

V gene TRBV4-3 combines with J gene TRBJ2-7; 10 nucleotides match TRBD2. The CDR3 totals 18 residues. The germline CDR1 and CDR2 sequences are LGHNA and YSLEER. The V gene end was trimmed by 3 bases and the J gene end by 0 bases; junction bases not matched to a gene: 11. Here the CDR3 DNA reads TGCGCCAGCAGCCACGAGCGGGAGGGGGCCCCGAGCTCCTACGAGCAGTACTTC. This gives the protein CASSHEREGAPSSYEQYF.

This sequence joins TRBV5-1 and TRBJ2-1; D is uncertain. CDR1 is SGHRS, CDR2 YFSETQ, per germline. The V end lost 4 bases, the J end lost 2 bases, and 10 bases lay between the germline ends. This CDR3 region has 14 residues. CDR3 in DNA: TGCGCCAGCAGCCAGGTTTCTACCTACAATGAGCAGTTCTTC. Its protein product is CASSQVSTYNEQFF. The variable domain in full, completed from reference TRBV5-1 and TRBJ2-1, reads KAGVTQTPRYLIKTRGQQVTLSCSPISGHRSVSWYQQTPGQGLQFLFEYFSETQRNKGNFPGRFSGRQFSNSRSEMNVSTLELGDSALYLCASSQVSTYNEQFFGPGTRLTVL.

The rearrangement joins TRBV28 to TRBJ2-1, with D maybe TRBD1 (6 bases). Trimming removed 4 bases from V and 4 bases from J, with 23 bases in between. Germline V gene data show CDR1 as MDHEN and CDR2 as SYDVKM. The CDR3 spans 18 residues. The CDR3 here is CASSSHLDRTVGYNEQFF. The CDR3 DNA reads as TGTGCCAGCAGTTCCCATCTGGACCGGACAGTTGGATACAATGAGCAGTTCTTC.

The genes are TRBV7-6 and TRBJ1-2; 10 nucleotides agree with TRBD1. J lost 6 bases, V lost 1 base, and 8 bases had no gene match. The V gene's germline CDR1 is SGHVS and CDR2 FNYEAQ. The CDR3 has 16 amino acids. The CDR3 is CASSLGRGQGRNGYTF. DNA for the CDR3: TGTGCCAGCAGCTTAGGAAGGGGACAGGGGCGAAATGGCTACACCTTC.

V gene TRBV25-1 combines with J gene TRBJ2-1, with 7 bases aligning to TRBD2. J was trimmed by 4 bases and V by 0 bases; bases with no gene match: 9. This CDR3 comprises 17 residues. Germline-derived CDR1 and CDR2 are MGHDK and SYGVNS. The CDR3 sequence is CASSEYRAAGRYNEQFF. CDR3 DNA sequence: TGTGCCAGCAGTGAATATCGTGCAGCGGGAAGATACAATGAGCAGTTCTTC.

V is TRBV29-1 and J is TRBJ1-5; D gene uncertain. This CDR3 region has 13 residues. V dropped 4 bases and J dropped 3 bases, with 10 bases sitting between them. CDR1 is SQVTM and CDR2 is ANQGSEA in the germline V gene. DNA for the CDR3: TGCAGCGTTGCCGGCAGACCCAATCAGCCCCAGCATTTT. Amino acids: CSVAGRPNQPQHF.

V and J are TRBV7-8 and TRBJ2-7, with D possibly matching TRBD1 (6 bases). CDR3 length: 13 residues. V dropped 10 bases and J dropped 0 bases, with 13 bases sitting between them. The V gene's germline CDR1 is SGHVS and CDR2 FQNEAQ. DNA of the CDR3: TGTGCCACTGGGGACATTCGCTCCTACGAGCAGTACTTC. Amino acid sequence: CATGDIRSYEQYF.

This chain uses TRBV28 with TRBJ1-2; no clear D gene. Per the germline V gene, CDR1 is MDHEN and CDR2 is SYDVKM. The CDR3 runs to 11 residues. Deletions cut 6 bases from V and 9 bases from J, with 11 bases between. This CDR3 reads CASSKAGSYTF. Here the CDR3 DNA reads TGTGCCAGCAGCAAGGCGGGGAGCTACACCTTC.

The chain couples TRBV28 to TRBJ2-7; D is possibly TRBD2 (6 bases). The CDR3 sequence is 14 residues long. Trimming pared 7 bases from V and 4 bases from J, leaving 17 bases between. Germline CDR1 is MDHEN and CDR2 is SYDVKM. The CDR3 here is CASINGGNGYEQYF. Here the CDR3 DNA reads TGTGCCAGCATAAACGGCGGGAATGGATACGAGCAGTACTTC.

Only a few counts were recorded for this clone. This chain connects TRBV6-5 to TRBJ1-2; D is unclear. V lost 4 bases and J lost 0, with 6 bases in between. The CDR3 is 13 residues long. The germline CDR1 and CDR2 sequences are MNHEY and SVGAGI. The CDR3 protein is CASSSSSNYGYTF. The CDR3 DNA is TGTGCCAGCAGTTCGTCCTCTAACTATGGCTACACCTTC.

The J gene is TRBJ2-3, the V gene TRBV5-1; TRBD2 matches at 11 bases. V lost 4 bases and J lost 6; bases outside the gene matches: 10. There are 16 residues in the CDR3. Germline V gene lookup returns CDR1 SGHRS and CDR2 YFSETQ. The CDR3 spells CASSPGPPSGRDTQYF. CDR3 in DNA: TGCGCCAGCAGCCCGGGACCGCCTAGCGGGAGGGATACGCAGTATTTT.